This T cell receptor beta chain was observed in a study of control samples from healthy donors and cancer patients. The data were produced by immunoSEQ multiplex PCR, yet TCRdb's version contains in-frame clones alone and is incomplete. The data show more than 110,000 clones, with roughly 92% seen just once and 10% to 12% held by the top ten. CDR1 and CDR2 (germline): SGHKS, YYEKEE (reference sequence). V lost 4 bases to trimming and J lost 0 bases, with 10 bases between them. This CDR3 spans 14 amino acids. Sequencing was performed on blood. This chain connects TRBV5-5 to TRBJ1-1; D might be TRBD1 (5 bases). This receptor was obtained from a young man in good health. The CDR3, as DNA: TGTGCCAGCAGCCCGAGGGGAATGAACACTGAAGCTTTCTTT. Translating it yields CASSPRGMNTEAFF.